Each of the 14 T cell receptor beta chains below was sequenced from the same sample in a study of blood T cell repertoires in COVID-19. Generated by immunoSEQ multiplex PCR, the TCRdb table keeps only in-frame clones and is missing some. The data contain about 140,000 clones, roughly 88% of them seen just once; the ten biggest clones take up 8% to 11%. The specimen was peripheral blood. These receptors were obtained from a man in his 60s with active or convalescent COVID-19.

This chain connects TRBV7-3 to TRBJ2-2, with 8 bases aligning to TRBD1. Germline lookup yields CDR1 SGHTA and CDR2 FQGTGA. With 3 bases clipped from V and 0 bases from J, the junction kept 9 bases outside the gene matches. This CDR3 has 18 amino acids. CDR3 in amino acids: CASSFTPDRAANTGELFF. Here the CDR3 DNA reads TGTGCCAGCAGCTTCACCCCGGACAGGGCAGCGAACACCGGGGAGCTGTTTTTT.

The chain uses TRBV30 and TRBJ1-3, with no clear D. CDR1 is GTSNPN, CDR2 SVGIG, per germline (reference sequence). The V end was cut by 5 bases, the J end by 5 bases, with 7 bases between. The CDR3 is 11 residues long. CDR3 nucleotides: TGTGCCTGGGCTGAGCGAAACACCATATATTTT. Amino acid sequence: CAWAERNTIYF.

V gene TRBV28 combines with J gene TRBJ2-1, with 8 bases that match TRBD2. Germline V gives CDR1 MDHEN, CDR2 SYDVKM. The CDR3 runs 15 residues. V shed 5 bases and J 0 bases; nucleotides not matched to a gene: 3. The CDR3, as DNA: TGTGCCAGCAGTCTTAGCGGGGCCTCCTACAATGAGCAGTTCTTC. Encoded protein: CASSLSGASYNEQFF.

V gene TRBV5-6 combines with J gene TRBJ1-3; the D gene is possibly TRBD1 (5 bases). Trimming shortened V by 0 bases and J by 1 base, and 8 bases separated the two germline ends. Per germline, CDR1 SGHDT and CDR2 YYEEEE. This CDR3 region has 15 residues. CDR3 residues: CASSLDRRSGNTIYF. The CDR3 bases are TGTGCCAGCAGCTTGGACAGGAGATCTGGAAACACCATATATTTT.

The chain is built from TRBV2 and TRBJ1-5; TRBD1 matches at 7 bases. The CDR3 has 14 amino acids. V gave up 6 bases and J gave up 5 bases; unmatched junction bases: 7. Per germline, CDR1 SNHLY and CDR2 FYNNEI. CDR3 DNA sequence: TGTGCCAGCAGCCTTCAGGGGGACGATCAGCCCCAGCATTTT. Encoded protein: CASSLQGDDQPQHF.

This chain joins TRBV7-9 and TRBJ1-4; 7 positions agree with TRBD1. J lost 4 bases, V lost 5 bases, and 10 bases had no gene match. Germline loops: CDR1 SEHNR, CDR2 FQNEAQ (reference sequence). CDR3 length equals 16 residues. The chain's CDR3 is CASSLSPGQHNEKLFF. Written as DNA, the CDR3 is TGTGCCAGCAGCCTTTCCCCGGGACAGCATAATGAAAAACTGTTTTTT.

This clone has only a few counts. This chain links TRBV14 with TRBJ1-1; the D gene is possibly TRBD1 (5 bases). Trimming shortened V by 3 bases and J by 1 base, and 15 bases separated the two germline ends. Germline loops: CDR1 SGHDN, CDR2 FVKESK. This CDR3 comprises 16 residues. This CDR3 reads CASSQAWGGSNTEAFF. The CDR3 DNA sequence: TGTGCCAGCAGCCAGGCATGGGGGGGTTCGAACACTGAAGCTTTCTTT.

This chain links TRBV28 with TRBJ2-7; TRBD2 agrees at 8 bases. Losses at the gene ends were 5 bases for V and 3 bases for J; bases not matched to a gene: 3. CDR1 and CDR2 from the germline V gene are MDHEN and SYDVKM. The CDR3 is 13 residues long. As DNA, the CDR3 is TGTGCCAGCAGTCTACTAGCGGACTACGAGCAGTACTTC. Encoded protein: CASSLLADYEQYF.

Of note for this clone: Germline and junction disagree at one end, which may indicate a read error. This chain uses TRBV2 with TRBJ1-2, with no clear D. The germline gives CDR1 SNHLY, CDR2 FYNNEI. CDR3 size: 10 residues. This CDR3 is CAGSQYGYTF. The CDR3 nucleotides are TGTGCCGGCAGTCAGTATGGCTACACCTTC.

The rearrangement uses TRBV2 and TRBJ2-7, with 9 bases matching TRBD1. Germline loops: CDR1 SNHLY, CDR2 FYNNEI. CDR3 length: 15 amino acids. The trim removed 5 bases at V and 3 bases at J, leaving 8 bases unmatched. CDR3 DNA: TGTGCCAGCAGTCCGAAGGACAGGGGTGGCTACGAGCAGTACTTC. It yields the protein CASSPKDRGGYEQYF.

The rearrangement uses TRBV6-6 and TRBJ2-1, with D possibly being TRBD2 (5 bases). The CDR3 has 15 residues. The V and J ends lost 6 bases and 0 bases respectively, with 12 bases between them. Germline V CDR1 and CDR2: MNHNY, SVGAGI (reference sequence). The CDR3 loop reads CASSKRSNSYNEQFF. The CDR3 nucleotides read TGTGCCAGCAGCAAGCGGTCTAACTCCTACAATGAGCAGTTCTTC.

J is TRBJ2-2 and V is TRBV9; 7 bases agree with TRBD2. V was clipped by 0 bases and J by 3 bases; unmatched bases: 11. The V gene's germline CDR1 is SGDLS and CDR2 YYNGEE. This CDR3 is 18 amino acids long. Written as DNA, the CDR3 is TGTGCCAGCAGCGTAGAGAAAGGGAGGGACGGATACACCGGGGAGCTGTTTTTT. It encodes CASSVEKGRDGYTGELFF.

The V call is TRBV9, the J call TRBJ2-2; D might be TRBD1 (5 bases). CDR1 is SGDLS, CDR2 YYNGEE, per germline. Trimming took off 4 bases at V and 6 bases at J, with 13 bases between the two ends. The CDR3 contains 14 residues. The CDR3 DNA reads as TGTGCCAGCAGCCTCATACAGGAGTCCGGGGAGCTGTTTTTT. Its translation: CASSLIQESGELFF.

The chain couples TRBV7-2 to TRBJ2-1; 9 bases align to TRBD1. Per the germline V gene, CDR1 is SGHTA and CDR2 is FQGNSA. The CDR3 loop spans 15 amino acids. With V trimmed by 2 bases and J by 7 bases, 6 bases remained unmatched. This chain's CDR3 is CASSLRTGVGNEQFF. CDR3 coding DNA: TGTGCCAGCAGCTTAAGGACAGGGGTGGGGAATGAGCAGTTCTTC.